The rows below give T cell receptor beta chains drawn from one sample of a study of blood T cell repertoires in COVID-19. Clones were read by immunoSEQ multiplex PCR, and TCRdb kept only the in-frame ones, dropping some. The sample includes about 36,000 clones, around three quarters seen only once; the top ten take 1.5% to 2%. The sample taken for sequencing was peripheral blood. The source is a man between 60 and 75 years old with active COVID-19. CDR3s include the opening cysteine and the closing phenylalanine or tryptophan. D genes are given only for firm matches. A row's size may be missing; if present it is once, few, many or a size class.

d_call: .
clone_size: .
j_call: TRBJ1-4
v_call: TRBV19
cdr3_aa: CASIDPGRGGVEKLFF
cdr3_nt: TGTGCCAGTATCGACCCCGGCAGGGGAGGGGTTGAAAAACTGTTTTTT

d_call: TRBD1
clone_size: .
j_call: TRBJ1-5
v_call: TRBV9
cdr3_aa: CASSGRTGLNQPQHF
cdr3_nt: TGTGCCAGCAGCGGCCGGACAGGGCTCAATCAGCCCCAGCATTTT

d_call: .
clone_size: few
j_call: TRBJ1-3
v_call: TRBV12-3/TRBV12-4
cdr3_aa: CASTVPGQFAIYF
cdr3_nt: TGTGCCAGCACCGTTCCCGGACAGTTTGCCATATATTTT

d_call: TRBD1
clone_size: .
j_call: TRBJ1-5
v_call: TRBV5-6
cdr3_aa: CASSFGTGPDQPQHF
cdr3_nt: TGTGCCAGCAGCTTTGGGACAGGCCCCGATCAGCCCCAGCATTTT

d_call: .
clone_size: .
j_call: TRBJ2-2
v_call: TRBV15
cdr3_aa: CATGPGLKTGELFF
cdr3_nt: TGTGCCACCGGGCCGGGACTTAAGACCGGGGAGCTGTTTTTT

d_call: TRBD1
clone_size: .
j_call: TRBJ1-3
v_call: TRBV7-8
cdr3_aa: CASSLGTVRGNTIYF
cdr3_nt: TGTGCCAGCAGCTTGGGGACAGTAAGAGGAAACACCATATATTTT

d_call: .
clone_size: once
j_call: TRBJ1-6
v_call: TRBV5-8
cdr3_aa: CASSNILTWAPLHF
cdr3_nt: TGTGCCAGCAGCAACATTCTGACCTGGGCCCCCCTCCACTTT

d_call: .
clone_size: .
j_call: TRBJ1-1
v_call: TRBV5-8
cdr3_aa: CASSTKLGARNTEAFF
cdr3_nt: TGTGCCAGCAGCACGAAGTTGGGGGCCCGGAACACTGAAGCTTTCTTT

d_call: .
clone_size: .
j_call: TRBJ2-7
v_call: TRBV7-9
cdr3_aa: CASSGRRTYEQYF
cdr3_nt: TGTGCCAGCAGCGGCCGACGGACATACGAGCAGTACTTC

d_call: .
clone_size: once
j_call: TRBJ2-1
v_call: TRBV14
cdr3_aa: CASSPPGSGAYNEQFF
cdr3_nt: TGTGCCAGCAGCCCCCCCGGGAGCGGAGCTTACAATGAGCAGTTCTTC

d_call: TRBD1
clone_size: few
j_call: TRBJ1-2
v_call: TRBV23-1
cdr3_aa: CASSRQGKGYGYTF
cdr3_nt: TGCGCCAGCAGCCGACAGGGGAAAGGGTATGGCTACACCTTC

d_call: TRBD2
clone_size: once
j_call: TRBJ2-7
v_call: TRBV5-1
cdr3_aa: CASSLAGAGSYEQYF
cdr3_nt: TGCGCCAGCAGTCTAGCGGGAGCGGGGTCCTACGAGCAGTACTTC

d_call: TRBD1
clone_size: .
j_call: TRBJ2-7
v_call: TRBV6-5
cdr3_aa: CASTRTGAISYEQYF
cdr3_nt: TGTGCCAGCACCCGGACAGGGGCCATTTCCTACGAGCAGTACTTC

d_call: .
clone_size: .
j_call: TRBJ2-7
v_call: TRBV28
cdr3_aa: CASSSLADSYEQYF
cdr3_nt: TGTGCCAGCAGTTCTTTAGCAGATTCCTACGAGCAGTACTTC

d_call: .
clone_size: few
j_call: TRBJ1-6
v_call: TRBV6-5
cdr3_aa: CASSYGGAIDSPLHF
cdr3_nt: TGTGCCAGCAGTTACGGGGGGGCTATCGATTCACCCCTCCACTTT

d_call: .
clone_size: once
j_call: TRBJ2-5
v_call: TRBV5-4
cdr3_aa: CASSLGVRGLQETQYF
cdr3_nt: TGTGCCAGCAGCTTGGGGGTCAGAGGGCTTCAGGAGACCCAGTACTTC

d_call: TRBD1
clone_size: .
j_call: TRBJ2-7
v_call: TRBV27
cdr3_aa: CASSIDRGTYEQYF
cdr3_nt: TGTGCCAGCAGTATCGACAGGGGGACCTACGAGCAGTACTTC

d_call: .
clone_size: .
j_call: TRBJ1-6
v_call: TRBV6-2/TRBV6-3
cdr3_aa: CASSLGPVAPLHF
cdr3_nt: TGTGCCAGCAGTTTGGGCCCGGTGGCACCCCTCCACTTT

d_call: TRBD1
clone_size: few
j_call: TRBJ1-5
v_call: TRBV30
cdr3_aa: CAWAGQGYNQPQHF
cdr3_nt: TGTGCCTGGGCGGGACAGGGCTATAATCAGCCCCAGCATTTT

d_call: TRBD1
clone_size: .
j_call: TRBJ1-5
v_call: TRBV7-4
cdr3_aa: CASSLICGDRVPVGPQHF
cdr3_nt: TGTGCCAGCAGCTTAATTTGTGGGGACAGGGTGCCGGTAGGGCCCCAGCATTTT

d_call: .
clone_size: .
j_call: TRBJ1-1
v_call: TRBV5-1
cdr3_aa: CASSLVRGVTEAFF
cdr3_nt: TGCGCCAGCAGCCTCGTCAGGGGAGTTACTGAAGCTTTCTTT

d_call: TRBD2
clone_size: .
j_call: TRBJ2-4
v_call: TRBV18
cdr3_aa: CASSRGTTLAKNIQYF
cdr3_nt: TGTGCCAGCTCACGGGGGACTACCCTCGCCAAAAACATTCAGTACTTC

d_call: .
clone_size: .
j_call: TRBJ1-2
v_call: TRBV9
cdr3_aa: CASSVARESYGYTF
cdr3_nt: TGTGCCAGCAGCGTAGCCAGGGAAAGCTATGGCTACACCTTC

d_call: TRBD1
clone_size: .
j_call: TRBJ1-6
v_call: TRBV7-2
cdr3_aa: CASSSQGAQRSPLHF
cdr3_nt: TGTGCCAGCAGTTCTCAGGGGGCGCAGAGGTCACCCCTCCACTTT

d_call: .
clone_size: .
j_call: TRBJ1-5
v_call: TRBV6-1
cdr3_aa: CASSEARNQPQHF
cdr3_nt: TGTGCCAGCAGTGAGGCCCGAAATCAGCCCCAGCATTTT

d_call: TRBD2
clone_size: few
j_call: TRBJ2-1
v_call: TRBV19
cdr3_aa: CASSIGPTQAGGREQFF
cdr3_nt: TGTGCCAGTAGTATAGGCCCCACTCAAGCGGGAGGTCGTGAGCAGTTCTTC

d_call: .
clone_size: .
j_call: TRBJ2-7
v_call: TRBV4-2
cdr3_aa: CASSLDGAGPSYEQYF
cdr3_nt: TGTGCCAGCAGTCTAGATGGAGCGGGCCCGTCCTACGAGCAGTACTTC

d_call: TRBD1
clone_size: .
j_call: TRBJ2-2
v_call: TRBV13
cdr3_aa: CASSHSGQGNTGELFF
cdr3_nt: TGTGCCAGCAGCCATTCGGGACAGGGGAACACCGGGGAGCTGTTTTTT

d_call: .
clone_size: .
j_call: TRBJ2-4
v_call: TRBV10-3
cdr3_aa: CAISESGSGRDIQYF
cdr3_nt: TGTGCCATCAGTGAAAGCGGATCAGGCCGGGACATTCAGTACTTC

d_call: .
clone_size: .
j_call: TRBJ1-1
v_call: TRBV28
cdr3_aa: CASRHPVGSGSEAFF
cdr3_nt: TGTGCCAGCAGACACCCGGTGGGGTCGGGGAGTGAAGCTTTCTTT

d_call: TRBD1
clone_size: .
j_call: TRBJ1-5
v_call: TRBV5-1
cdr3_aa: CASSPGQFNQPQHF
cdr3_nt: TGCGCCAGCAGCCCGGGACAGTTCAATCAGCCCCAGCATTTT